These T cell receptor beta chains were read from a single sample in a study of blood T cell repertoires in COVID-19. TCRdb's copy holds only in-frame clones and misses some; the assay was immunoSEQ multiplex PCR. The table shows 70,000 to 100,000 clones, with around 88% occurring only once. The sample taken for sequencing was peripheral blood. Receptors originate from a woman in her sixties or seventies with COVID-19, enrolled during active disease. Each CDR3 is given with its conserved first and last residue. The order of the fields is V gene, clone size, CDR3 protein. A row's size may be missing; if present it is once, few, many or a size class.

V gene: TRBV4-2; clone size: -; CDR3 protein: CASSLSGIEQFF
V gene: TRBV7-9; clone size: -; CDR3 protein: CASSLDRTRAEKLFF
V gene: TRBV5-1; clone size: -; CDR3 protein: CASSPVAGGRYNEQFF
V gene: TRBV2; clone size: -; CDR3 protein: CASSGSGVAGYTF
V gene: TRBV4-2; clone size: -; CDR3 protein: CASSQDLLQGADGANVLTF
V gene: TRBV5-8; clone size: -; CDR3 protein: CASSPGQSNQPQHF
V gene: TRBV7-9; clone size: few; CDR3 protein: CASSLAQGRGNTEAFF
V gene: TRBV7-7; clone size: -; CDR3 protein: CASSLDGPNNEQFF
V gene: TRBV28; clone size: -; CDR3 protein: CASRRGFSEAFF
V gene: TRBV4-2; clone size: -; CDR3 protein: CASSPRDSYTQYF
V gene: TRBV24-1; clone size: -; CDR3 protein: CATSDRAGNTSPLHF
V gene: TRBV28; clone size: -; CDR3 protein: CASSLWGDTIGYTF
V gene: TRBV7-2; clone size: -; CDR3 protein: CASSVGQAFYEQYF
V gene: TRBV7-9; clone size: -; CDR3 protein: CASSLASGGVNEQFF
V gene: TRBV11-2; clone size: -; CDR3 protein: CASSLDGASQPQHF
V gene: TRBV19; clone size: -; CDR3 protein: CASSISGDNQPQHF
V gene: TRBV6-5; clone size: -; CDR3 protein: CASSYLGQGEDTQYF
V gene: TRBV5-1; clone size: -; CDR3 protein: CASSGQGATYNEQFF